The clone carrying this TCR beta chain was detected a few times. Its antigen is not known. This PCR relied on a set of 60 Vbeta primers and 13 Jbeta primers. Libraries were prepared by immunoSEQ multiplex PCR; TCRdb keeps only in-frame clonotypes and omits some of them. Found here are about 120,000 clones, roughly 71% of them singletons; the top ten hold 2.9%. These data belong to a study of cytomegalovirus exposure and HLA in healthy donors. Notes on the study in general: Most TCR sequences were uncommon, yet certain public TCRs appeared in many donors.

This CDR3 has 13 amino acids. Germline-derived CDR1 and CDR2 are SGHTA and FQGTGA. V shed 5 bases and J 3 bases; nucleotides not matched to a gene: 1. Sequenced material: PBMCs. The chain uses TRBV7-3 and TRBJ2-5; 9 nucleotides align to TRBD1. This TCR came from a woman between 40 and 50 years old in good health and CMV-seropositive. The CDR3: CASSRDREETQYF. Written as DNA, the CDR3 is TGTGCCAGCAGCCGGGACAGGGAAGAGACCCAGTACTTC. The variable domain in full, with the rest retrieved from reference TRBV7-3 and TRBJ2-5, is GAGVSQTPSNKVTEKGKYVELRCDPISGHTALYWYRQSLGQGPEFLIYFQGTGAADDSGLPNDRFFAVRPEGSVSTLKIQRTERGDSAVYLCASSRDREETQYFGPGTRLLVL.